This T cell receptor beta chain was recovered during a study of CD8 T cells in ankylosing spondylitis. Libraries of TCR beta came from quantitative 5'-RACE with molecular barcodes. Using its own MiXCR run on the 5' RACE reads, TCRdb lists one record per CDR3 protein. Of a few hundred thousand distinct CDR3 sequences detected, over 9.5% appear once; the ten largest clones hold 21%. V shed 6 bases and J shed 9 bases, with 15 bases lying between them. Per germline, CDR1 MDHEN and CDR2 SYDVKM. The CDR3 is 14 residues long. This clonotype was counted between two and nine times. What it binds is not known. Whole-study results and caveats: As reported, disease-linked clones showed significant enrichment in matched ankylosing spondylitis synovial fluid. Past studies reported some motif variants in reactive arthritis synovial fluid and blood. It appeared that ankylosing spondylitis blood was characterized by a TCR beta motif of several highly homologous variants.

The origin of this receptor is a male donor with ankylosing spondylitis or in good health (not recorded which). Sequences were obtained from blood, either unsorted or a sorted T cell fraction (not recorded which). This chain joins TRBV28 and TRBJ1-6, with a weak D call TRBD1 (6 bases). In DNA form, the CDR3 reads TGTGCCAGCAGCCCCCACAGGGTGGGTTCACCCCTCCACTTT. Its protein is CASSPHRVGSPLHF.